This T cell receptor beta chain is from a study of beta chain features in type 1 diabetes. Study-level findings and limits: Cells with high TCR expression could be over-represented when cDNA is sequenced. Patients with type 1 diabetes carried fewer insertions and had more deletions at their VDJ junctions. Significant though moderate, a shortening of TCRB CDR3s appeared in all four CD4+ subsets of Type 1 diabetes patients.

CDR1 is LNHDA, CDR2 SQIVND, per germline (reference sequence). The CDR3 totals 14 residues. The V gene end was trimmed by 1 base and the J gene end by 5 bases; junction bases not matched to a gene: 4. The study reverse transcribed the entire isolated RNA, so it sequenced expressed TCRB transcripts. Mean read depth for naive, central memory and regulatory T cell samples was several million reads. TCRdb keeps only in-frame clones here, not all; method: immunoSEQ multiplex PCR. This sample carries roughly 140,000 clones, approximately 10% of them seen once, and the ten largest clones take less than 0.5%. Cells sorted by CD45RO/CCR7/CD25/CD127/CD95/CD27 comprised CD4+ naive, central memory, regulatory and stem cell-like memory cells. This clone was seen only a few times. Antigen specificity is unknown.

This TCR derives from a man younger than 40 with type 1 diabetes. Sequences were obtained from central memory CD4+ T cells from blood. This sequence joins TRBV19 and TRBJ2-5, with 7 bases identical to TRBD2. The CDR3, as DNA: TGTGCCAGTAGTATAGTGTTGGGAGGGGAGACCCAGTACTTC. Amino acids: CASSIVLGGETQYF.